What follows describes a single T cell receptor (beta chain). With 3 bases removed from V and 4 bases from J, the gap between germline ends came to 14 bases. This CDR3 comprises 14 residues. Germline V gene sequence: CDR1 SGHRS, CDR2 YFSETQ. This sample was included in a study of T-cell reconstitution after alpha-beta-depleted transplantation in children. This sample's TCRbeta library carried unique molecular identifier barcodes. TCRdb analysed the PCR reads with MiXCR anew, one entry per CDR3 protein. This sample has about half a million distinct CDR3 sequences; around 12% occur once, and the top ten carry around 5.8%.

The source of this sequence is a human donor who donated a stem cell graft to a child with combined immunodeficiency. This chain uses TRBV5-1 with TRBJ2-7; a weak D match, TRBD1 (6 bases). Sequenced material: PBMCs from the stem cell graft donor, taken from the stem cell graft. CDR3 in DNA: TGCGCCAGCAGCTCCGAACAGGGCGGATACGAGCAGTACTTC. It yields the protein CASSSEQGGYEQYF.